These 9 T cell receptor beta chains were all obtained from the same sample, sequenced in a study of cytomegalovirus exposure and HLA in healthy donors. Primers included in the PCR were 60 Vbeta and 13 Jbeta primers. Sequencing used immunoSEQ multiplex PCR; TCRdb keeps in-frame clones, though not all of them. The table includes under 130,000 clones, 74% detected once. The specimen sequenced was PBMCs. These receptors were obtained from a man aged 45-60 years in good health and CMV-seropositive.

The chain is built from TRBV7-8 and TRBJ2-3, with TRBD2 as a possible D gene (6 bases). The V end was cut by 4 bases, the J end by 0 bases, with 14 bases between. CDR3 length: 16 residues. Germline values: CDR1 SGHVS, CDR2 FQNEAQ. CDR3 DNA: TGTGCCAGCAGCTCGCGGGGTCAGACTAGCACAGATACGCAGTATTTT. Translated: CASSSRGQTSTDTQYF.

On this clone itself: The junction shows a germline mismatch at one end, possibly a read error. This chain connects TRBV25-1 to TRBJ1-1; D gene ambiguous. The CDR3 runs 11 residues. CDR1 and CDR2 (germline): MGHDK, SYGVNS. The CDR3, as DNA: TGTGCCAGCAGTGAATATCAGGAAGTTTTCTTT. This gives the protein CASSEYQEVFF. Filled out from reference TRBV25-1 and TRBJ1-1, the complete variable domain reads EADIYQTPRYLVIGTGKKITLECSQTMGHDKMYWYQQDPGMELHLIHYSYGVNSTEKGDLSSESTVSRIRTEHFPLTLESARPSHTSQYLCASSEYQEVFFGQGTRLTVV.

This clone was observed a single time. This rearrangement joins TRBV5-1 to TRBJ2-3; maybe TRBD2 (5 bases). The CDR3 runs 15 residues. CDR1 and CDR2 (germline): SGHRS, YFSETQ. The V end was cut by 0 bases, the J end by 2 bases, with 10 bases between. CDR3 coding DNA: TGCGCCAGCAGCTTGGTGGCGGGCCTCACAGATACGCAGTATTTT. Protein sequence: CASSLVAGLTDTQYF.

The genes are TRBV10-3 and TRBJ2-7, with D possibly TRBD2 on 5 matching bases. The length of the CDR3 is 13 residues. From germline, CDR1 is ENHRY and CDR2 SYGVKD. Deletions cut 4 bases from V and 3 bases from J, with 10 bases between. In nucleotides, the CDR3 is TGTGCCATCAGTGGAGGGTCCGACTACGAGCAGTACTTC. This gives the protein CAISGGSDYEQYF.

This clone was detected only once. The gene calls are TRBV9 and TRBJ2-1; a possible D gene is TRBD2 (5 bases). Trimming took 3 bases from V and 5 from J, leaving 15 bases between them. The germline CDR1 and CDR2 sequences are SGDLS and YYNGEE. This CDR3 contains 15 residues. The CDR3 is CASSDPHAGDNEQFF. The CDR3 DNA is TGTGCCAGCAGCGACCCCCATGCCGGGGACAATGAGCAGTTCTTC.

V usage is TRBV19 and J usage is TRBJ2-1; the D is unclear. Germline CDR1 reads LNHDA; CDR2 reads SQIVND (reference sequence). This CDR3 spans 15 amino acids. Trimming removed 3 bases at V and 9 bases at J, with 18 bases between. The CDR3 reads CASSIGGGSLSEQFF. CDR3 sequence (DNA): TGTGCCAGTAGTATCGGTGGCGGCTCGCTTTCTGAGCAGTTCTTC.

This clone was seen only a few times. J is TRBJ2-7 and V is TRBV19, with 10 bases matching TRBD1. Unmatched junction bases numbered 1, after V lost 3 bases and J lost 2 bases. Germline assignment: CDR1 LNHDA and CDR2 SQIVND (reference sequence). The length of the CDR3 is 14 residues. CDR3 sequence (DNA): TGTGCCAGTAGTATCGACAGGGGGCCCTACGAGCAGTACTTC. Protein sequence: CASSIDRGPYEQYF.

The V and J genes are TRBV29-1 and TRBJ2-2; maybe TRBD1 (5 bases). In germline, CDR1 is SQVTM, CDR2 ANQGSEA. The CDR3 has 13 amino acids. The ends were cut back, 5 bases at V and 4 bases at J, with 11 bases in the middle. CDR3 loop: CSVPKQGTGELFF. In DNA form, the CDR3 reads TGCAGCGTTCCAAAGCAGGGCACCGGGGAGCTGTTTTTT.

The CDR3 is CASGLVVGSRTNEQFF. The CDR3 nucleotides are TGTGCTAGTGGTTTGGTAGTTGGTTCTAGAACCAATGAGCAGTTCTTC. This chain uses TRBV12-5 with TRBJ2-1; the D is unclear. Looked up from germline, CDR1 is LGHNT and CDR2 is FRNRAP. V was clipped by 0 bases and J by 6 bases, with 15 bases between them. This CDR3 has 16 amino acids.